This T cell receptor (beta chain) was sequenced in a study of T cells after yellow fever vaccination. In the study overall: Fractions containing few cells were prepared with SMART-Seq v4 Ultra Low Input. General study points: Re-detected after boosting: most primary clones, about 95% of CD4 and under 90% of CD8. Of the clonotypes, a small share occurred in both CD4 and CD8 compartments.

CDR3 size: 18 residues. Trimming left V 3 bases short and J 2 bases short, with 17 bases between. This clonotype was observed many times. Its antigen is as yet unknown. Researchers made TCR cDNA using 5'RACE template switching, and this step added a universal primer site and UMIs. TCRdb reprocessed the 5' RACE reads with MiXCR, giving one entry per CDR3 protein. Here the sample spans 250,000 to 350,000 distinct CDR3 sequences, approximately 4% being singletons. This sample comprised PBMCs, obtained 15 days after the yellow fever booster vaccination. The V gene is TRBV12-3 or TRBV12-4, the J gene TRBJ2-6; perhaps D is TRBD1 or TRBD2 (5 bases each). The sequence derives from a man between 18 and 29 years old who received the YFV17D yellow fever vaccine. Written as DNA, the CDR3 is TGTGCCAGCAGTTTTAGGCCCCTTGGGGGTACTGGGGCCAACGTCCTGACTTTC. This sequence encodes CASSFRPLGGTGANVLTF.